The 6 T cell receptor beta chains below come from one sample, sequenced in a study of blood T cell repertoires in COVID-19. Repertoires were generated with immunoSEQ multiplex PCR, while TCRdb's copy carries only in-frame clones and drops some. The data show about 99,000 clones, with 84% seen just once and around a quarter held by the top ten. The sample consisted of peripheral blood. These receptors originate from a man aged 55 to 70 with acute or convalescent COVID-19.

This chain joins TRBV14 and TRBJ2-5; 11 nucleotides match TRBD1. CDR3 size: 15 residues. Germline V gene data show CDR1 as SGHDN and CDR2 as FVKESK. V was pared by 3 bases and J by 5 bases, with 5 bases of the junction left unmatched. This CDR3 is CASSQRTGGVETQYF. For the CDR3, the DNA is TGTGCCAGCAGCCAGCGGACAGGGGGCGTGGAGACCCAGTACTTC.

This chain's CDR3 is CASSDDSLSYGYTF. The CDR3 nucleotides read TGCGCCAGCAGTGATGACAGTCTGTCCTATGGCTACACCTTC. The rearrangement joins TRBV10-2 to TRBJ1-2, with a tentative D call TRBD1 (5 bases). The CDR3 loop spans 14 amino acids. Germline lookup yields CDR1 WSHSY and CDR2 SAAADI. V was clipped by 3 bases and J by 4 bases, with 12 bases between them.

The CDR3 nucleotides are TGCGCCAGCAGCCAAGAAACGACTAGGAGGAGCGCAGATACGCAGTATTTT. Its translation: CASSQETTRRSADTQYF. The chain has TRBV4-3 and TRBJ2-3; possible D gene TRBD2, 6 bases. Germline loops: CDR1 LGHNA, CDR2 YSLEER. The length of the CDR3 is 17 residues. Trimming stripped 0 bases from V and 4 bases from J, with 17 bases between.

The CDR3 protein is CASNHIGTGDTGELFF. In nucleotides, the CDR3 is TGTGCCAGCAACCACATCGGGACAGGGGACACCGGGGAGCTGTTTTTT. The gene calls are TRBV11-2 and TRBJ2-2, with 10 bases that match TRBD1. The V and J ends lost 7 bases and 3 bases, in that order; junction bases with no gene match: 8. The CDR3 spans 16 residues. CDR1 is SGHAT and CDR2 is FQNNGV in the germline V gene.

V is TRBV6-5 and J is TRBJ1-5, with TRBD1 as a possible D gene (6 bases). Germline V gene lookup returns CDR1 MNHEY and CDR2 SVGAGI. The CDR3 covers 14 residues. Trimming shortened V by 5 bases and J by 4 bases, and 12 bases separated the two germline ends. DNA for the CDR3: TGTGCCAGCAGTCAACATACAGGGAATCAGCCCCAGCATTTT. Its protein product is CASSQHTGNQPQHF.

The rearrangement links TRBV3-1 (or the pseudogene TRBV3-2) to TRBJ1-5, with 8 nucleotides matching TRBD1. With 5 bases clipped from V and 3 bases from J, the junction kept 6 bases outside the gene matches. The CDR3 totals 15 residues. Germline-derived CDR1 and CDR2 are LGHDT and YNNKEL (reference sequence). The CDR3 loop reads CASSNGQGYNQPQHF. For the CDR3, the DNA is TGTGCCAGCAGCAACGGACAGGGATACAATCAGCCCCAGCATTTT.